These 29 T cell receptor beta chains were all obtained from the same sample, sequenced in a study of cytotoxic CD8 clonotypes in ibrutinib-treated CLL. Produced via immunoSEQ multiplex PCR; TCRdb's table is partial and in-frame only. The sample lists more than 200,000 clones; 70% were seen once. The specimen comprised PBMCs, sampled after 24 months of ibrutinib treatment. These TCRs come from a human donor with chronic lymphocytic leukemia.

The chain joins TRBV13 to TRBJ2-1; 8 bases are shared with TRBD2. The trim removed 0 bases at V and 4 bases at J, leaving 5 bases unmatched. The CDR3 has 16 amino acids. Looked up from germline, CDR1 is PRHDT and CDR2 is FYEKMQ (reference sequence). The CDR3 DNA reads TGTGCCAGCAGCTTAGGCCTTAGCGGGGAATACAATGAGCAGTTCTTC. Protein sequence: CASSLGLSGEYNEQFF.

The genes are TRBV28 and TRBJ2-7; maybe TRBD2 (7 bases). Germline assignment: CDR1 MDHEN and CDR2 SYDVKM. V was pared by 7 bases and J by 7 bases, with 17 bases between. This CDR3 has 13 amino acids. Written as DNA, the CDR3 is TGTGCCAGCACGGTGCCAGGGGAGGGAGAGCAGTACTTC. Translating gives CASTVPGEGEQYF.

This sequence joins TRBV5-1 and TRBJ2-6; a possible D gene is TRBD1 (6 bases). V was cut by 0 bases and J by 2 bases, with 12 bases left in between. In germline, CDR1 is SGHRS, CDR2 YFSETQ. The CDR3 is made up of 17 amino acids. The CDR3 here is CASSLGAGTTGANVLTF. CDR3 nucleotide sequence: TGCGCCAGCAGCTTGGGTGCAGGGACAACTGGGGCCAACGTCCTGACTTTC.

This clone was seen a handful of times. The chain uses TRBV9 and TRBJ2-7; D not resolved. Germline values: CDR1 SGDLS, CDR2 YYNGEE. V was clipped by 0 bases and J by 3 bases, with 7 bases between them. The CDR3 is made up of 13 amino acids. The CDR3 spells CASSVDNGYEQYF. CDR3 coding DNA: TGTGCCAGCAGCGTAGATAACGGCTACGAGCAGTACTTC.

The chain is built from TRBV5-6 and TRBJ2-1, with TRBD2 matching 7 bases. The V segment lost 7 bases and the J segment 0 bases; nucleotides outside the gene matches: 7. This CDR3 is 15 amino acids long. Germline V gene data show CDR1 as SGHDT and CDR2 as YYEEEE. The CDR3 protein is CASSPGGSSYNEQFF. In DNA form, the CDR3 reads TGTGCCAGCTCCCCTGGCGGGAGCTCCTACAATGAGCAGTTCTTC.

The gene calls are TRBV30 and TRBJ2-2; 7 bases are a match to TRBD1. The CDR3 length is 13 residues. The junction had 2 bases not matched to a gene; V was cut back by 5 bases and J by 2 bases. Germline CDR1 GTSNPN, CDR2 SVGIG (reference sequence). CDR3 nucleotides: TGTGCCTGGGGGACAGATAACACCGGGGAGCTGTTTTTT. It encodes CAWGTDNTGELFF.

The rearrangement joins TRBV2 to TRBJ2-6, with no clear D. The CDR3 is 15 residues long. Germline V gene lookup returns CDR1 SNHLY and CDR2 FYNNEI. Between the trimmed V and J ends, which lost 6 bases and 0 bases, there was a span of 9 bases. The DNA for the CDR3 is TGTGCCAGCAGGTCTCAGTTCTCTGGGGCCAACGTCCTGACTTTC. This sequence encodes CASRSQFSGANVLTF.

The chain carries TRBV30 and TRBJ2-3, with 10 bases fitting TRBD1. With V trimmed by 0 bases and J by 4 bases, 1 base remained unmatched. This CDR3 contains 14 residues. Germline CDR1 reads GTSNPN; CDR2 reads SVGIG (reference sequence). The CDR3 DNA reads TGTGCCTGGAGTGTAGGACAGGGGGCAGATACGCAGTATTTT. It yields the protein CAWSVGQGADTQYF.

V usage is TRBV29-1 and J usage is TRBJ1-5; D unclear. Looked up from germline, CDR1 is SQVTM and CDR2 is ANQGSEA. V was trimmed by 4 bases and J by 1 base, leaving 5 bases between them. The CDR3 is 12 amino acids. In DNA, the CDR3 is TGCAGCGTTGCTGCAAGCAATCAGCCCCAGCATTTT. It yields the protein CSVAASNQPQHF. Variable domain in full (rest from reference TRBV29-1 and TRBJ1-5): SAVISQKPSRDICQRGTSLTIQCQVDSQVTMMFWYRQQPGQSLTLIATANQGSEATYESGFVIDKFPISRPNLTFSTLTVSNMSPEDSSIYLCSVAASNQPQHFGDGTRLSIL.

This rearrangement joins TRBV25-1 to TRBJ2-3; tentatively, D is TRBD2 (6 bases). The CDR3 is made up of 15 amino acids. Trimming took 5 bases from V and 0 from J, leaving 12 bases between them. CDR1 is MGHDK, CDR2 SYGVNS, per germline. The CDR3 spells CASSRLALSTDTQYF. The CDR3 DNA reads as TGTGCCAGCAGTCGGCTAGCGCTTAGCACAGATACGCAGTATTTT.

CDR3 sequence reads: CASSPGDGGTDTQYF. The CDR3, as DNA: TGCGCCAGCAGCCCAGGAGATGGAGGCACAGATACGCAGTATTTT. The rearrangement links TRBV4-3 to TRBJ2-3; D is undetermined. V shed 4 bases and J shed 1 base, with 12 bases lying between them. The CDR3 runs to 15 residues. Per germline, CDR1 LGHNA and CDR2 YSLEER.

The rearrangement joins TRBV19 to TRBJ2-5; the D gene is possibly TRBD1 (6 bases). V was clipped by 6 bases and J by 5 bases, with 16 bases between them. Per germline, CDR1 LNHDA and CDR2 SQIVND (reference sequence). This CDR3 is 14 amino acids long. As DNA, the CDR3 is TGTGCCAGTAGGATGAGGGGGAGTACGGAGACCCAGTACTTC. Protein sequence: CASRMRGSTETQYF.

The chain uses TRBV5-4 and TRBJ2-3; D is ambiguous. Between the trimmed V and J ends, which lost 0 bases and 0 bases, there was a span of 8 bases. The germline V gene encodes CDR1 SGHNT and CDR2 YYREEE (reference sequence). The CDR3 extends over 15 amino acids. The CDR3, as DNA: TGTGCCAGCAGCTTGGATTCTCAGAGCACAGATACGCAGTATTTT. This gives the protein CASSLDSQSTDTQYF.

This chain connects TRBV2 to TRBJ2-3, with TRBD2 as a possible D gene (5 bases). CDR3 length: 14 amino acids. The ends were cut back, 11 bases at V and 5 bases at J, with 20 bases in the middle. Germline lookup yields CDR1 SNHLY and CDR2 FYNNEI. The CDR3 DNA reads TGTGCCGGAGCTGCCAGCGGCCCCCAAGATACGCAGTATTTT. It encodes CAGAASGPQDTQYF.

This sequence joins TRBV9 and TRBJ2-1; no firm D call. CDR1 is SGDLS, CDR2 YYNGEE, per germline. Trimming removed 0 bases at V and 9 bases at J, with 7 bases between. This CDR3 is built from 12 residues. DNA for the CDR3: TGTGCCAGCAGCGTAGGGTGGCCTGAGCAGTTCTTC. This codes for CASSVGWPEQFF.

This chain links TRBV27 with TRBJ1-4; maybe TRBD1 (5 bases). This CDR3 is 14 amino acids long. CDR1 is MNHEY and CDR2 is SMNVEV in the germline V gene (reference sequence). V dropped 6 bases and J dropped 5 bases, with 13 bases sitting between them. The chain's CDR3 is CASSRDDSNEKLFF. The CDR3, as DNA: TGTGCCAGCAGCCGGGACGACAGCAATGAAAAACTGTTTTTT.

This clone was recorded only once. The chain links TRBV29-1 to TRBJ1-4; the match to TRBD1 covers 7 bases. The CDR3 totals 12 residues. Looked up from germline, CDR1 is SQVTM and CDR2 is ANQGSEA. With 7 bases clipped from V and 8 bases from J, the junction kept 7 bases outside the gene matches. CDR3 in DNA: TGCAGCGCAACAGGGGCCGGGGAAAAACTGTTTTTT. It translates to CSATGAGEKLFF.

The chain uses TRBV28 and TRBJ2-3; 7 nucleotides align to TRBD1. The germline V gene has CDR1 MDHEN and CDR2 SYDVKM. The CDR3 runs to 18 residues. The ends lost 8 bases at V and 5 bases at J; junction bases unmatched: 22. The CDR3 nucleotides are TGTGCCAGCCATGGAAGAAAGGGGGCGTACACCCTGGTAGATACGCAGTATTTT. This translates into CASHGRKGAYTLVDTQYF.

The rearrangement links TRBV28 to TRBJ2-7; TRBD1 agrees at 9 bases. Germline lookup yields CDR1 MDHEN and CDR2 SYDVKM. This CDR3 is 16 amino acids long. The J segment lost 1 base and the V segment lost 2 bases, leaving 6 bases of the junction unmatched. In nucleotides, the CDR3 is TGTGCCAGCAGTTTAGAGGGGACAGGGAGGTCCTACGAGCAGTACTTC. This encodes CASSLEGTGRSYEQYF.

Written as DNA, the CDR3 is TGTGCCAGTGGGAGCACAGATACGCAGTATTTT. Translated: CASGSTDTQYF. The gene calls are TRBV6-6 and TRBJ2-3; D remains unclear. The CDR3 has 11 residues. Deletions cut 9 bases from V and 0 bases from J, with 4 bases between. Germline values: CDR1 MNHNY, CDR2 SVGAGI (reference sequence).

This rearrangement joins TRBV5-4 to TRBJ2-7, with TRBD2 identical over 13 bases. The J segment lost 3 bases and the V segment lost 8 bases, leaving 8 bases of the junction unmatched. In germline, CDR1 is SGHNT, CDR2 YYREEE (reference sequence). The CDR3 sequence is 15 residues long. The CDR3 sequence: CASTVGTSGVYEQYF. CDR3 bases: TGTGCCAGTACCGTGGGGACTAGCGGGGTCTACGAGCAGTACTTC.

The rearrangement uses TRBV5-4 and TRBJ2-1; 8 nucleotides line up with TRBD2. Unmatched junction bases numbered 11, after V lost 0 bases and J lost 0 bases. Looked up from germline, CDR1 is SGHNT and CDR2 is YYREEE (reference sequence). The length of the CDR3 is 19 residues. The CDR3: CASSLGFAGGRSSYNEQFF. Here the CDR3 DNA reads TGTGCCAGCAGCTTGGGCTTCGCGGGAGGCCGCAGCTCCTACAATGAGCAGTTCTTC.

V is TRBV5-4 and J is TRBJ1-4; D may be TRBD1 (6 bases). V lost 0 bases, J lost 0 bases, and 12 bases lay in between. The germline V gene encodes CDR1 SGHNT and CDR2 YYREEE (reference sequence). The CDR3 has 17 residues. Here the CDR3 reads CASSLGGHQSTNEKLFF. CDR3 coding DNA: TGTGCCAGCAGCTTGGGGGGACACCAGTCAACTAATGAAAAACTGTTTTTT.

The V gene is TRBV28, the J gene TRBJ2-7; 8 bases line up with TRBD1. From germline, CDR1 is MDHEN and CDR2 SYDVKM. The CDR3 length is 16 residues. With 5 bases clipped from V and 3 bases from J, the junction kept 12 bases outside the gene matches. In DNA, the CDR3 is TGTGCCAGCAGTCCCCCCGGGACAGGTCTTTACTACGAGCAGTACTTC. Translating gives CASSPPGTGLYYEQYF. Using reference TRBV28 and TRBJ2-7 for the parts outside the CDR3, the full variable domain is DVKVTQSSRYLVKRTGEKVFLECVQDMDHENMFWYRQDPGLGLRLIYFSYDVKMKEKGDIPEGYSVSREKKERFSLILESASTNQTSMYLCASSPPGTGLYYEQYFGPGTRLTVT.

This clone was observed once. The V and J genes are TRBV2 and TRBJ2-7; TRBD2 aligns across 11 bases. CDR1 SNHLY and CDR2 FYNNEI come from the germline V gene. This CDR3 region has 17 residues. After removal of 5 bases from V and 0 bases from J, the junction contained 9 bases not matched to a gene. The DNA of the CDR3 is TGTGCCAGCAGTCCTAGACTAGCGGGGTTCCCCTCCTACGAGCAGTACTTC. Its translation is CASSPRLAGFPSYEQYF.

This clone has just a few counts. The rearrangement joins TRBV11-2 to TRBJ1-1; D gene ambiguous. Trimming pared 5 bases from V and 8 bases from J, leaving 15 bases between. Germline loops: CDR1 SGHAT, CDR2 FQNNGV. The CDR3 covers 13 residues. This chain's CDR3 is CASSQLGGPEAFF. The CDR3 DNA reads as TGTGCCAGCAGCCAACTCGGTGGCCCGGAAGCTTTCTTT.

The chain has TRBV28 and TRBJ2-7; possible D gene TRBD2, 6 bases. CDR3 size: 14 residues. Trimming pared 7 bases from V and 2 bases from J, leaving 15 bases between. Per germline, CDR1 MDHEN and CDR2 SYDVKM. The CDR3 spells CASTGPGVTYEQYF. The CDR3 bases are TGTGCCAGCACGGGGCCGGGGGTGACCTACGAGCAGTACTTC.

This clone has only a few counts. This chain joins TRBV29-1 and TRBJ1-2; the D gene is possibly TRBD1 (5 bases). The CDR3 is made up of 13 amino acids. V was cut by 5 bases and J by 6 bases, with 16 bases left in between. Germline values: CDR1 SQVTM, CDR2 ANQGSEA. This CDR3 is CSVWGGTLDGYTF. The DNA of the CDR3 is TGCAGCGTTTGGGGGGGGACGCTAGATGGCTACACCTTC.

The chain carries TRBV9 and TRBJ2-7, with 9 positions matching TRBD2. Germline V gene data show CDR1 as SGDLS and CDR2 as YYNGEE. This CDR3 spans 14 amino acids. V lost 5 bases to trimming and J lost 1 base; unmatched junction nucleotides: 4. The CDR3 protein is CASSNLAGSYEQYF. The CDR3 coding sequence is TGTGCCAGCAGTAATCTAGCGGGATCCTACGAGCAGTACTTC.